This T cell receptor beta chain was observed in a study of blood T cell repertoires in COVID-19. Study summary: Samples representing acute and convalescent COVID-19 were sourced from the United States, Italy and Spain. PBMCs, B-cell-depleted T cells, or T cells provided the cDNA or gDNA that made up the material.

Under the authors' procedure: Cell counts per sample came from amplifying reference gene primers. Assay: immunoSEQ multiplex PCR; the TCRdb copy retains only in-frame clones and omits some. V and J calls and clone size are those listed in that table; D and trimming were worked out from the DNA. The sample gives about 27,000 clones, around two thirds of which show up once; 7.3% is in the top ten. V lost 4 bases and J lost 5; bases outside the gene matches: 4. Germline CDR1 is SGHRS and CDR2 is YFSETQ. The CDR3 totals 13 residues. The sample taken for sequencing was peripheral blood. This TCR was recovered from a man between 60 and 70 years old with active or convalescent COVID-19. The rearrangement uses TRBV5-1 and TRBJ1-2; TRBD1 matches at 8 bases. The CDR3 sequence: CASSVDREYGYTF. The CDR3, as DNA: TGCGCCAGCAGCGTGGACAGGGAATATGGCTACACCTTC.